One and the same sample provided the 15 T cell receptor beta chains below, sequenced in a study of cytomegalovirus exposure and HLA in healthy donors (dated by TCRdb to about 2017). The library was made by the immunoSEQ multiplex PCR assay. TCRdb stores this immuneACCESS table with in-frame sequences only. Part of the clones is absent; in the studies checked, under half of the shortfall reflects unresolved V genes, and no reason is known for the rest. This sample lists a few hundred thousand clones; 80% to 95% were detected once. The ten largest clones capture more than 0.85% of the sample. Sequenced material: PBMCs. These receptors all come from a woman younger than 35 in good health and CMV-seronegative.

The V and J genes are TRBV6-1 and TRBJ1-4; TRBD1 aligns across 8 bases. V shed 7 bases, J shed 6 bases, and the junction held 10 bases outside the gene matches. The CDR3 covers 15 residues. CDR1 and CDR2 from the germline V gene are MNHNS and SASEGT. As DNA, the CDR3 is TGTGCCAGCAAGCCGGCAGGGGGCCGTTATGAAAAACTGTTTTTT. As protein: CASKPAGGRYEKLFF.

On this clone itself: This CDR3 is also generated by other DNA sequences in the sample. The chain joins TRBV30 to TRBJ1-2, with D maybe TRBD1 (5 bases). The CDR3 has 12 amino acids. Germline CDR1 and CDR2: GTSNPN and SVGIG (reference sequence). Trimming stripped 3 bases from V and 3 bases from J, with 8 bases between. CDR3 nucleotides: TGTGCCTGGAGCACAGGCGACTATGGCTACACCTTC. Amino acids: CAWSTGDYGYTF. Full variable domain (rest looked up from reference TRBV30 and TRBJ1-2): SQTIHQWPATLVQPVGSPLSLECTVEGTSNPNLYWYRQAAGRGLQLLFYSVGIGQISSEVPQNLSASRPQDRQFILSSKKLLLSDSGFYLCAWSTGDYGYTFGSGTRLTVV.

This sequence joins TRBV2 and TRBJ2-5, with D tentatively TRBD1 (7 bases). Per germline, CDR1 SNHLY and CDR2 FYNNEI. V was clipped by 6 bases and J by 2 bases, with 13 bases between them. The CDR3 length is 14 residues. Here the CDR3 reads CASRTSGGQETQYF. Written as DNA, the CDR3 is TGTGCCAGCAGAACCTCAGGGGGGCAAGAGACCCAGTACTTC. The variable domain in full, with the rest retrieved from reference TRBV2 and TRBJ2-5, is EPEVTQTPSHQVTQMGQEVILRCVPISNHLYFYWYRQILGQKVEFLVSFYNNEISEKSEIFDDQFSVERPDGSNFTLKIRSTKLEDSAMYFCASRTSGGQETQYFGPGTRLLVL.

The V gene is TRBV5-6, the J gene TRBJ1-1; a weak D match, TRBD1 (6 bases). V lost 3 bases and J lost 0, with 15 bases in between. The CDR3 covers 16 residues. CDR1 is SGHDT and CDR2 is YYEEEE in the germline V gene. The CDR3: CASSWGPGEMNTEAFF. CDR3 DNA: TGTGCCAGCAGCTGGGGGCCAGGAGAGATGAACACTGAAGCTTTCTTT.

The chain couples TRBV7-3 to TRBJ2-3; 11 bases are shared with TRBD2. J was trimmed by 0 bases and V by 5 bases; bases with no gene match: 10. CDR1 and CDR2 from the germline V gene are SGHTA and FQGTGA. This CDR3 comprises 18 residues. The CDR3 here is CASSMSSGRTSSTDTQYF. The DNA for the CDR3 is TGTGCCAGCAGCATGTCTAGCGGGAGGACCTCTAGCACAGATACGCAGTATTTT. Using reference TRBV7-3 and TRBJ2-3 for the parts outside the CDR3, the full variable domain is GAGVSQTPSNKVTEKGKYVELRCDPISGHTALYWYRQSLGQGPEFLIYFQGTGAADDSGLPNDRFFAVRPEGSVSTLKIQRTERGDSAVYLCASSMSSGRTSSTDTQYFGPGTRLTVL.

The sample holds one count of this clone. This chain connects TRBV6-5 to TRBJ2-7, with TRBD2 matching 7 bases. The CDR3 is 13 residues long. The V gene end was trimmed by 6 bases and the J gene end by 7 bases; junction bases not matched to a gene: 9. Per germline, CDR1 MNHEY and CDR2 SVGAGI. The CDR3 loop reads CASRGTTSGEQYF. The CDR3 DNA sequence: TGTGCCAGCAGGGGGACTACCAGTGGGGAGCAGTACTTC.

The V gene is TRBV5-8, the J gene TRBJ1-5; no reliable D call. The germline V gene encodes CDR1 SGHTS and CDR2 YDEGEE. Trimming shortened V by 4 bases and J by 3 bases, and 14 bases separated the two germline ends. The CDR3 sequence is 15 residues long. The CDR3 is CASSVINRTNQPQHF. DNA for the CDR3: TGTGCCAGCAGCGTAATAAACAGAACCAATCAGCCCCAGCATTTT. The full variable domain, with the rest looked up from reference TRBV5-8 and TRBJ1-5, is EAGVTQSPTHLIKTRGQQATLRCSPISGHTSVYWYQQALGLGLQFLLWYDEGEERNRGNFPPRFSGRQFPNYSSELNVNALELEDSALYLCASSVINRTNQPQHFGDGTRLSIL.

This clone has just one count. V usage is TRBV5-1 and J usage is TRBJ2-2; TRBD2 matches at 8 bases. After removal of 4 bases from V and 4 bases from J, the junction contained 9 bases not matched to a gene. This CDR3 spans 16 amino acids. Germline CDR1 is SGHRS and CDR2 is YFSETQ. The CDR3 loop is CASSPVTGGGTGELFF. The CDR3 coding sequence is TGCGCCAGCAGCCCGGTTACGGGAGGGGGCACCGGGGAGCTGTTTTTT.

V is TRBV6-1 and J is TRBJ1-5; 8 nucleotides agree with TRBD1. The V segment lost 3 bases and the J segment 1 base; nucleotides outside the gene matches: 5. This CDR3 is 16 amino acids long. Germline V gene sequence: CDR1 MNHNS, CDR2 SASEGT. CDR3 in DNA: TGTGCCAGCAGTGACCACAGGGGGGGAAGCAATCAGCCCCAGCATTTT. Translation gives CASSDHRGGSNQPQHF.

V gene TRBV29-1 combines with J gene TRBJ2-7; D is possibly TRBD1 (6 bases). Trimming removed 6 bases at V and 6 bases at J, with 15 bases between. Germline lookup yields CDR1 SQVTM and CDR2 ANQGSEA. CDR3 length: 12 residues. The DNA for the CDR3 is TGCAGCGTGGTACAGGGCAAAGGCGAGCAGTACTTC. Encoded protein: CSVVQGKGEQYF.

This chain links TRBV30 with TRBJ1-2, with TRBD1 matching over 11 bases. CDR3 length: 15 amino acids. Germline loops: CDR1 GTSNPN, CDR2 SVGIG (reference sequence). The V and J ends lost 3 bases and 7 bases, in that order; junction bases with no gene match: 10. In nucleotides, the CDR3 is TGTGCCTGGAGGACTTCCGGGACAGGGGGATTTGGCTACACCTTC. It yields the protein CAWRTSGTGGFGYTF.

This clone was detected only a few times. The DNA for the CDR3 is TGTGCCAGCAGTCCCGGGACTAGGTATGGCTACACCTTC. It encodes CASSPGTRYGYTF. The chain carries TRBV27 and TRBJ1-2; a possible D gene is TRBD1 (5 bases). The ends were cut back, 5 bases at V and 5 bases at J, with 12 bases in the middle. CDR3 size: 13 residues. The V gene's germline CDR1 is MNHEY and CDR2 SMNVEV (reference sequence).

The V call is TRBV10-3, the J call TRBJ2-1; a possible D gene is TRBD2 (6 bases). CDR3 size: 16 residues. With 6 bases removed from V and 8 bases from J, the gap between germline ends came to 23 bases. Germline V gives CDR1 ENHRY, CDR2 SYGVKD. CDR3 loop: CAISRRLRDSIYEQFF. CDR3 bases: TGTGCCATCAGCAGAAGACTCCGGGACTCAATATATGAGCAGTTCTTC.

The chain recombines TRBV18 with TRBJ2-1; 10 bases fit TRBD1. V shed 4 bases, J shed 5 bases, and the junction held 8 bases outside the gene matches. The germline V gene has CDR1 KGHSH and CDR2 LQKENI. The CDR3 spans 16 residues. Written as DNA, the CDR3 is TGTGCCAGCTCACTCTATAGGGACAGGGGAGACAATGAGCAGTTCTTC. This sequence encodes CASSLYRDRGDNEQFF.

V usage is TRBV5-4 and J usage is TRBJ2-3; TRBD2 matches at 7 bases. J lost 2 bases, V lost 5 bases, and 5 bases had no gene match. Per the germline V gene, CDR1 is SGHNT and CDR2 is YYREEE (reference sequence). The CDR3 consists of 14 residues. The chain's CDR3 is CASRTSVLTDTQYF. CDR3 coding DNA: TGTGCCAGCAGAACTAGCGTCCTCACAGATACGCAGTATTTT.